These T cell receptor beta chains were read from a single sample in a study of beta chain features in type 1 diabetes. Sequencing used immunoSEQ multiplex PCR; TCRdb keeps in-frame clones, though not all of them. The table shows about 330,000 clones, with approximately 10% occurring only once. Sequencing was performed on naive CD4+ T cells from blood. Source of these receptors: a woman in her twenties or thirties in good health. The CDR3 runs from the conserved cysteine through the conserved F or W. Fields, in order: clone size, V gene, CDR3 length, D gene, J gene, CDR3 protein, CDR3 DNA. The D gene is left open where the match is weak. Size is omitted from some rows. Given values are once, few, many or a class for expanded clones.

clone size: few; V gene: TRBV29-1; CDR3 length: 13; D gene: TRBD2; J gene: TRBJ2-1; CDR3 protein: CSVRTSSYNEQFF; CDR3 DNA: TGCAGCGTTAGGACTAGCTCCTACAATGAGCAGTTCTTC
clone size: -; V gene: TRBV7-3; CDR3 length: 18; D gene: -; J gene: TRBJ2-5; CDR3 protein: CASSLRSDRHRVGETQYF; CDR3 DNA: TGTGCCAGCAGCTTGAGGTCCGACAGGCATCGGGTGGGGGAGACCCAGTACTTC
clone size: -; V gene: TRBV28; CDR3 length: 18; D gene: TRBD1; J gene: TRBJ2-6; CDR3 protein: CASSSPGQGSAGANVLTF; CDR3 DNA: TGTGCCAGCAGTTCACCGGGACAGGGAAGCGCTGGGGCCAACGTCCTGACTTTC
clone size: few; V gene: TRBV19; CDR3 length: 14; D gene: -; J gene: TRBJ2-7; CDR3 protein: CASSMADSGDEQYF; CDR3 DNA: TGTGCCAGTAGTATGGCGGATAGCGGCGACGAGCAGTACTTC
clone size: few; V gene: TRBV5-1; CDR3 length: 14; D gene: -; J gene: TRBJ2-3; CDR3 protein: CASSLEGEGDTQYF; CDR3 DNA: TGCGCCAGCAGCTTGGAGGGAGAAGGAGATACGCAGTATTTT
clone size: -; V gene: TRBV7-2; CDR3 length: 14; D gene: -; J gene: TRBJ1-1; CDR3 protein: CASLLARGNTEAFF; CDR3 DNA: TGTGCCAGCTTATTAGCCCGGGGAAACACTGAAGCTTTCTTT
clone size: -; V gene: TRBV18; CDR3 length: 18; D gene: TRBD2; J gene: TRBJ2-1; CDR3 protein: CASSPRQGLAGEYNEQFF; CDR3 DNA: TGTGCCAGCTCACCACGGCAGGGCCTAGCGGGAGAGTACAATGAGCAGTTCTTC
clone size: -; V gene: TRBV2; CDR3 length: 13; D gene: TRBD1; J gene: TRBJ1-2; CDR3 protein: CASRLTGNYGYTF; CDR3 DNA: TGTGCCAGCAGGCTGACAGGGAACTATGGCTACACCTTC
clone size: -; V gene: TRBV2; CDR3 length: 10; D gene: -; J gene: TRBJ1-2; CDR3 protein: CASDRTGYTF; CDR3 DNA: TGTGCCAGCGACAGGACTGGCTACACCTTC
clone size: few; V gene: TRBV9; CDR3 length: 12; D gene: -; J gene: TRBJ2-5; CDR3 protein: CASSVVIETQYF; CDR3 DNA: TGTGCCAGCAGCGTAGTCATCGAGACCCAGTACTTC
clone size: few; V gene: TRBV25-1; CDR3 length: 15; D gene: TRBD2; J gene: TRBJ2-1; CDR3 protein: CASSELAGMYNEQFF; CDR3 DNA: TGTGCCAGCAGTGAATTAGCGGGAATGTACAATGAGCAGTTCTTC
clone size: few; V gene: TRBV4-3; CDR3 length: 19; D gene: TRBD2; J gene: TRBJ2-2; CDR3 protein: CASSRFTSGRASRVGELFF; CDR3 DNA: TGCGCCAGCAGCCGCTTTACTAGCGGGAGGGCATCAAGGGTCGGGGAGCTGTTTTTT
clone size: many; V gene: TRBV7-2; CDR3 length: 18; D gene: TRBD2; J gene: TRBJ2-2; CDR3 protein: CASSLVTGLAAPPGELFF; CDR3 DNA: TGTGCCAGCAGCTTAGTCACGGGACTAGCGGCCCCTCCCGGGGAGCTGTTTTTT
clone size: -; V gene: TRBV30; CDR3 length: 19; D gene: TRBD2; J gene: TRBJ2-1; CDR3 protein: CAWSWTSGRRGRSYNEQFF; CDR3 DNA: TGTGCCTGGAGTTGGACTAGCGGGAGACGGGGGAGGTCCTACAATGAGCAGTTCTTC
clone size: few; V gene: TRBV28; CDR3 length: 13; D gene: TRBD1; J gene: TRBJ2-7; CDR3 protein: CASKRQGNYEQYF; CDR3 DNA: TGTGCCAGCAAAAGACAGGGTAACTACGAGCAGTACTTC
clone size: few; V gene: TRBV5-1; CDR3 length: 13; D gene: -; J gene: TRBJ1-5; CDR3 protein: CASSLSGNQPQHF; CDR3 DNA: TGCGCCAGCAGCTTGTCGGGCAATCAGCCCCAGCATTTT
clone size: -; V gene: TRBV6-6; CDR3 length: 14; D gene: TRBD2; J gene: TRBJ2-7; CDR3 protein: CASRPGLAGVEQYF; CDR3 DNA: TGTGCCAGCAGACCAGGACTAGCGGGAGTCGAGCAGTACTTC
clone size: -; V gene: TRBV7-3; CDR3 length: 14; D gene: -; J gene: TRBJ2-1; CDR3 protein: CASSRWGDNNEQFF; CDR3 DNA: TGTGCCAGCAGCCGCTGGGGGGATAACAATGAGCAGTTCTTC
clone size: -; V gene: TRBV7-3; CDR3 length: 13; D gene: -; J gene: TRBJ2-7; CDR3 protein: CASSLVRGSEQYF; CDR3 DNA: TGTGCCAGCAGCTTAGTTCGGGGTTCCGAGCAGTACTTC
clone size: -; V gene: TRBV7-6; CDR3 length: 13; D gene: -; J gene: TRBJ1-1; CDR3 protein: CASSLQPVSEAFF; CDR3 DNA: TGTGCCAGCAGCTTACAACCCGTCAGTGAAGCTTTCTTT
clone size: -; V gene: TRBV4-3; CDR3 length: 15; D gene: TRBD2; J gene: TRBJ2-1; CDR3 protein: CASSQAGGSANEQFF; CDR3 DNA: TGCGCCAGCAGCCAAGCGGGAGGGTCGGCCAATGAGCAGTTCTTC
clone size: few; V gene: TRBV4-1; CDR3 length: 15; D gene: -; J gene: TRBJ2-1; CDR3 protein: CASSQDGGGYNEQFF; CDR3 DNA: TGCGCCAGCAGCCAAGATGGGGGCGGTTACAATGAGCAGTTCTTC
clone size: -; V gene: TRBV7-3; CDR3 length: 15; D gene: -; J gene: TRBJ2-7; CDR3 protein: CASSSSGGARNEQYF; CDR3 DNA: TGTGCCAGCAGCTCGTCTGGGGGGGCCCGCAACGAGCAGTACTTC
clone size: few; V gene: TRBV6-1; CDR3 length: 18; D gene: -; J gene: TRBJ1-5; CDR3 protein: CASSELEVVRGSNQPQHF; CDR3 DNA: TGTGCCAGCAGTGAGCTTGAGGTGGTCAGGGGTAGCAATCAGCCCCAGCATTTT
clone size: -; V gene: TRBV28; CDR3 length: 15; D gene: TRBD2; J gene: TRBJ2-7; CDR3 protein: CASSLSGASSYEQYF; CDR3 DNA: TGTGCCAGCAGTCTTAGCGGGGCGAGCTCCTACGAGCAGTACTTC
clone size: -; V gene: TRBV25-1; CDR3 length: 15; D gene: -; J gene: TRBJ2-1; CDR3 protein: CASRPAWAGNNEQFF; CDR3 DNA: TGTGCCAGCCGGCCCGCCTGGGCGGGGAACAATGAGCAGTTCTTC
clone size: few; V gene: TRBV28; CDR3 length: 12; D gene: TRBD2; J gene: TRBJ2-3; CDR3 protein: CASRLLAGVPYF; CDR3 DNA: TGTGCCAGCAGACTACTAGCGGGAGTTCCGTATTTT
clone size: few; V gene: TRBV29-1; CDR3 length: 15; D gene: -; J gene: TRBJ1-1; CDR3 protein: CSVPPSTAPNTEAFF; CDR3 DNA: TGCAGCGTTCCACCCTCGACAGCTCCAAACACTGAAGCTTTCTTT
clone size: -; V gene: TRBV7-3; CDR3 length: 15; D gene: TRBD2; J gene: TRBJ2-1; CDR3 protein: CASSLVGGGYNEQFF; CDR3 DNA: TGTGCCAGCAGCTTAGTCGGGGGAGGGTACAATGAGCAGTTCTTC
clone size: few; V gene: TRBV7-3; CDR3 length: 17; D gene: TRBD1; J gene: TRBJ2-4; CDR3 protein: CASSSQGQVGAKNIQYF; CDR3 DNA: TGTGCCAGCAGCTCCCAGGGACAGGTTGGAGCCAAAAACATTCAGTACTTC
clone size: few; V gene: TRBV10-3; CDR3 length: 14; D gene: -; J gene: TRBJ2-3; CDR3 protein: CAISEISRTDTQYF; CDR3 DNA: TGTGCCATCAGTGAGATTAGTCGCACAGATACGCAGTATTTT
clone size: -; V gene: TRBV28; CDR3 length: 13; D gene: TRBD2; J gene: TRBJ2-5; CDR3 protein: CASSAGGSETQYF; CDR3 DNA: TGTGCCAGCAGCGCGGGGGGGTCGGAGACCCAGTACTTC
clone size: few; V gene: TRBV7-2; CDR3 length: 17; D gene: -; J gene: TRBJ2-3; CDR3 protein: CASSYQPVGGTTDTQYF; CDR3 DNA: TGTGCCAGCAGCTACCAACCTGTGGGCGGGACCACAGATACGCAGTATTTT
clone size: -; V gene: TRBV29-1; CDR3 length: 14; D gene: -; J gene: TRBJ1-4; CDR3 protein: CSVLPTATNEKLFF; CDR3 DNA: TGCAGCGTTCTTCCGACAGCAACTAATGAAAAACTGTTTTTT
clone size: few; V gene: TRBV7-2; CDR3 length: 15; D gene: TRBD2; J gene: TRBJ2-5; CDR3 protein: CASSRLADGQETQYF; CDR3 DNA: TGTGCCAGCAGCCGCCTAGCGGATGGACAAGAGACCCAGTACTTC
clone size: few; V gene: TRBV18; CDR3 length: 15; D gene: -; J gene: TRBJ1-1; CDR3 protein: CASSLRTGMNTEAFF; CDR3 DNA: TGTGCCAGCTCACTGAGGACGGGGATGAACACTGAAGCTTTCTTT
clone size: -; V gene: TRBV21-1; CDR3 length: 14; D gene: -; J gene: TRBJ1-4; CDR3 protein: CASTEGSTNEKLFF; CDR3 DNA: TGTGCCAGCACCGAGGGATCAACTAATGAAAAACTGTTTTTT
clone size: once; V gene: TRBV19; CDR3 length: 15; D gene: -; J gene: TRBJ1-5; CDR3 protein: CASSTRRAVAQPQHF; CDR3 DNA: TGTGCCAGTAGTACCCGCAGGGCGGTAGCTCAGCCCCAGCATTTT
clone size: few; V gene: TRBV9; CDR3 length: 15; D gene: TRBD1; J gene: TRBJ2-7; CDR3 protein: CASSVSGQGTYEQYF; CDR3 DNA: TGTGCCAGCAGCGTCTCGGGACAGGGTACCTACGAGCAGTACTTC
clone size: few; V gene: TRBV7-2; CDR3 length: 17; D gene: TRBD1; J gene: TRBJ2-3; CDR3 protein: CASSLAAGQGYTDTQYF; CDR3 DNA: TGTGCCAGCAGCTTAGCGGCGGGACAGGGTTACACAGATACGCAGTATTTT
clone size: few; V gene: TRBV5-1; CDR3 length: 14; D gene: -; J gene: TRBJ2-4; CDR3 protein: CASSERGNKNIQYF; CDR3 DNA: TGCGCCAGCAGCGAGAGAGGGAACAAAAACATTCAGTACTTC
clone size: few; V gene: TRBV5-5; CDR3 length: 12; D gene: -; J gene: TRBJ2-5; CDR3 protein: CASSLAEETQYF; CDR3 DNA: TGTGCCAGCAGCTTAGCGGAAGAGACCCAGTACTTC
clone size: few; V gene: TRBV28; CDR3 length: 14; D gene: -; J gene: TRBJ2-7; CDR3 protein: CASSPPGGAGEQYF; CDR3 DNA: TGTGCCAGCAGCCCCCCGGGGGGCGCGGGCGAGCAGTACTTC
clone size: few; V gene: TRBV4-3; CDR3 length: 16; D gene: -; J gene: TRBJ1-2; CDR3 protein: CASSQDLHRDNYGYTF; CDR3 DNA: TGCGCCAGCAGCCAAGATCTCCATCGGGATAACTATGGCTACACCTTC
clone size: -; V gene: TRBV29-1; CDR3 length: 14; D gene: TRBD2; J gene: TRBJ2-1; CDR3 protein: CSAGTSGSYNEQFF; CDR3 DNA: TGCAGCGCTGGGACTAGCGGGAGTTACAATGAGCAGTTCTTC
clone size: -; V gene: TRBV5-1; CDR3 length: 14; D gene: TRBD1; J gene: TRBJ1-1; CDR3 protein: CASSRGQENTEAFF; CDR3 DNA: TGCGCCAGCAGCAGGGGACAGGAAAACACTGAAGCTTTCTTT
clone size: -; V gene: TRBV19; CDR3 length: 14; D gene: TRBD1; J gene: TRBJ2-2; CDR3 protein: CASSGQGRGGELFF; CDR3 DNA: TGTGCCAGTAGTGGACAGGGTAGGGGCGGGGAGCTGTTTTTT
clone size: -; V gene: TRBV21-1; CDR3 length: 12; D gene: -; J gene: TRBJ2-5; CDR3 protein: CASSKSGETQYF; CDR3 DNA: TGTGCCAGCAGTAAAAGCGGAGAGACCCAGTACTTC
clone size: -; V gene: TRBV5-1; CDR3 length: 15; D gene: TRBD1; J gene: TRBJ2-7; CDR3 protein: CASSLTGGYTYEQYF; CDR3 DNA: TGCGCCAGCAGCTTGACAGGGGGATACACCTACGAGCAGTACTTC
clone size: few; V gene: TRBV28; CDR3 length: 14; D gene: -; J gene: TRBJ2-5; CDR3 protein: CASSLGGTQETQYF; CDR3 DNA: TGTGCCAGCAGTTTAGGAGGGACCCAAGAGACCCAGTACTTC